The 28 T cell receptor beta chains below were found in one sample sequenced in a study of radiotherapy plus CTLA-4 blockade in lung cancer. Sequencing was performed with immunoSEQ multiplex PCR; in TCRdb, only in-frame clones are kept and a portion is missing. The data hold about 49,000 clones, with around 76% observed a single time. Sequencing was performed on peripheral blood, taken from a patient treated with radiotherapy plus ipilimumab. The source of these receptors is a human donor with non-small cell lung cancer who had stable disease on radiotherapy plus ipilimumab.

J is TRBJ1-1 and V is TRBV14, with D perhaps TRBD1 (5 bases). The CDR3 sequence is 14 residues long. CDR1 and CDR2 (germline): SGHDN, FVKESK. Deletions cut 3 bases from V and 4 bases from J, with 12 bases between. This chain's CDR3 is CASSHGGSATEAFF. The CDR3 DNA follows: TGTGCCAGCAGCCACGGGGGATCCGCCACTGAAGCTTTCTTT.

The rearrangement links TRBV7-2 to TRBJ1-2; 7 bases are shared with TRBD1. The germline gives CDR1 SGHTA, CDR2 FQGNSA. V lost 4 bases, J lost 6 bases, and 11 bases stayed unmatched. The CDR3 consists of 15 residues. The CDR3 reads CASSSGQLEWNGYTF. The CDR3 coding sequence is TGTGCCAGCAGCTCGGGACAGCTTGAGTGGAATGGCTACACCTTC.

This clone was seen just once. The chain combines TRBV15 with TRBJ1-2; D unresolved. Germline loops: CDR1 LNHNV, CDR2 YYDKDF (reference sequence). The CDR3 runs to 14 residues. The V end was cut by 9 bases, the J end by 4 bases, with 18 bases between. DNA of the CDR3: TGTGCCACATGGTCGGACCGACGGATCTATGGCTACACCTTC. The encoded protein is CATWSDRRIYGYTF.

The chain combines TRBV5-1 with TRBJ2-7; D tentatively reads TRBD1 or TRBD2 (5 bases each). Germline assignment: CDR1 SGHRS and CDR2 YFSETQ. The V end was cut by 4 bases, the J end by 7 bases, with 21 bases between. The CDR3 is made up of 15 amino acids. CDR3 DNA sequence: TGCGCCAGCAGCCCTGGGGGACGAGGCCCATGGGAGCAGTACGTC. Its translation is CASSPGGRGPWEQYV.

The chain links TRBV6-5 to TRBJ1-2; D might be TRBD1 (5 bases). Germline V CDR1 and CDR2: MNHEY, SVGAGI. CDR3 size: 11 residues. V was shortened by 6 bases and J by 8 bases, with 10 bases between the two germline ends. The chain's CDR3 is CASRQDSGYTF. CDR3 bases: TGTGCCAGCAGACAAGACAGCGGCTACACCTTC.

The chain joins TRBV7-8 to TRBJ2-7; perhaps TRBD2 as D (5 bases). Germline CDR1 reads SGHVS; CDR2 reads FQNEAQ. Trimming pared 5 bases from V and 4 bases from J, leaving 18 bases between. This CDR3 has 15 amino acids. CDR3 protein: CASSHRRISAYEQYF. CDR3 coding DNA: TGTGCCAGCAGCCATCGGAGGATTAGCGCTTACGAGCAGTACTTC.

The genes are TRBV27 and TRBJ1-6; D unresolved. In germline, CDR1 is MNHEY, CDR2 SMNVEV (reference sequence). Trimming removed 6 bases at V and 2 bases at J, with 11 bases between. The CDR3 spans 15 residues. CDR3 residues: CASSPVSPYNSPLHF. The CDR3 nucleotides read TGTGCCAGCAGCCCCGTTTCACCCTATAATTCACCCCTCCACTTT.

The chain couples TRBV25-1 to TRBJ1-1; no firm D call. Germline assignment: CDR1 MGHDK and CDR2 SYGVNS. V was pared by 10 bases and J by 6 bases, with 15 bases between. The CDR3 is 12 residues long. The CDR3 sequence: CATRPSVAEAFF. DNA for the CDR3: TGTGCCACTAGACCCTCGGTTGCTGAAGCTTTCTTT.

The V gene is TRBV6-5, the J gene TRBJ2-7; the match to TRBD2 covers 7 bases. Germline CDR1 and CDR2: MNHEY and SVGAGI. V gave up 2 bases and J gave up 6 bases; unmatched junction bases: 4. The CDR3 spans 13 residues. The CDR3, as DNA: TGTGCCAGCAGTTACGTGCGGGGGACCGAGCAGTACGTC. Amino acid sequence: CASSYVRGTEQYV.

The gene calls are TRBV5-5 and TRBJ2-2, with unresolved D. This CDR3 has 14 residues. V was shortened by 0 bases and J by 1 base, with 4 bases between the two germline ends. Germline V gene sequence: CDR1 SGHKS, CDR2 YYEKEE (reference sequence). The CDR3 coding sequence is TGTGCCAGCAGCTTGGGGGAGAACACCGGGGAGCTGTTTTTT. Its translation is CASSLGENTGELFF.

This clone showed up just a few times. The chain joins TRBV9 to TRBJ2-1, with 8 bases aligning to TRBD2. The V gene end was trimmed by 5 bases and the J gene end by 6 bases; junction bases not matched to a gene: 10. This CDR3 is built from 15 residues. Per germline, CDR1 SGDLS and CDR2 YYNGEE. The CDR3 DNA sequence: TGTGCCAGCAGTTCCGGGACTAGAGTCCTCAATGAGCAGTTCTTC. Residues: CASSSGTRVLNEQFF.

The CDR3 is CASSLSGQATNEKLFF. The CDR3 nucleotides are TGTGCCAGCAGTTTAAGTGGCCAAGCAACTAATGAAAAACTGTTTTTT. V is TRBV28 and J is TRBJ1-4; D remains unclear. Germline loops: CDR1 MDHEN, CDR2 SYDVKM. The CDR3 totals 16 residues. The V end was cut by 2 bases, the J end by 0 bases, with 10 bases between. The complete variable domain, with remaining parts taken from reference TRBV28 and TRBJ1-4, reads DVKVTQSSRYLVKRTGEKVFLECVQDMDHENMFWYRQDPGLGLRLIYFSYDVKMKEKGDIPEGYSVSREKKERFSLILESASTNQTSMYLCASSLSGQATNEKLFFGSGTQLSVL.

The genes are TRBV30 and TRBJ1-4; no definite D call. Per the germline V gene, CDR1 is GTSNPN and CDR2 is SVGIG (reference sequence). Deletions cut 0 bases from V and 7 bases from J, with 12 bases between. This CDR3 has 14 amino acids. DNA for the CDR3: TGTGCCTGGAGTGTACCTGGTTCGTTTGAAAAACTGTTTTTT. Translating gives CAWSVPGSFEKLFF.

The chain joins TRBV4-3 to TRBJ1-2; TRBD1 aligns across 8 bases. V lost 4 bases and J lost 5; bases outside the gene matches: 6. The CDR3 totals 14 residues. Germline V lookup: CDR1 LGHNA, CDR2 YSLEER. The CDR3 sequence is CASSPTGDAYGYTF. The CDR3 nucleotides read TGCGCCAGCAGCCCGACAGGGGACGCATATGGCTACACCTTC.

The J gene is TRBJ2-1, the V gene TRBV5-1; TRBD1 or TRBD2 may be the D gene (6 bases each). Between the trimmed V and J ends, which lost 2 bases and 8 bases, there was a span of 11 bases. This CDR3 comprises 13 residues. Germline CDR1 SGHRS, CDR2 YFSETQ. The chain's CDR3 is CASSFPGGDEQFF. The CDR3 bases are TGCGCCAGCAGCTTCCCCGGGGGCGATGAGCAGTTCTTC.

The rearrangement links TRBV5-6 to TRBJ1-1, with TRBD1 matching over 9 bases. This CDR3 region has 16 residues. V was clipped by 0 bases and J by 3 bases; unmatched bases: 6. The V gene's germline CDR1 is SGHDT and CDR2 YYEEEE. CDR3 DNA sequence: TGTGCCAGCAGCTTGGGAATGGGACAGGGACACACTGAAGCTTTCTTT. It encodes CASSLGMGQGHTEAFF.

V gene TRBV5-8 combines with J gene TRBJ1-4; no clear D gene. Germline-derived CDR1 and CDR2 are SGHTS and YDEGEE. CDR3 length equals 13 residues. V lost 1 base and J 7 bases, leaving 8 bases between the germline ends. In nucleotides, the CDR3 is TGTGCCAGCAGCTTGTTGCCGGGTGAAAAACTGTTTTTT. Its protein product is CASSLLPGEKLFF.

The CDR3 sequence: CASSQIPRNEQFF. The CDR3 DNA reads TGTGCCAGCAGCCAAATTCCCCGCAATGAGCAGTTCTTC. The V gene is TRBV9, the J gene TRBJ2-1; no clear D gene. V was pared by 4 bases and J by 6 bases, with 11 bases between. The germline gives CDR1 SGDLS, CDR2 YYNGEE. The CDR3 sequence is 13 residues long.

Only one count was recorded for this clone. V and J are TRBV7-9 and TRBJ1-4; D gene unclear. Trimming stripped 3 bases from V and 4 bases from J, with 9 bases between. The CDR3 is made up of 14 amino acids. Germline-derived CDR1 and CDR2 are SEHNR and FQNEAQ (reference sequence). The CDR3 DNA reads as TGTGCCAGCAGCTTGGGCAGCGGTAATGAAAAACTGTTTTTT. Translation gives CASSLGSGNEKLFF.

V is TRBV5-1 and J is TRBJ2-7; D perhaps matches TRBD2 (5 bases). Germline V CDR1 and CDR2: SGHRS, YFSETQ. The CDR3 sequence is 13 residues long. V gave up 5 bases and J gave up 2 bases, with 11 bases separating them. This CDR3 is CASRVEGTYEQYV. CDR3 coding DNA: TGCGCCAGCAGGGTCGAGGGTACCTACGAGCAGTACGTC.

This sequence joins TRBV7-8 and TRBJ2-5, with unresolved D. Germline assignment: CDR1 SGHVS and CDR2 FQNEAQ. V dropped 3 bases and J dropped 2 bases, with 10 bases sitting between them. The CDR3 is 14 amino acids. The CDR3 DNA reads as TGTGCCAGCAGCTTGGGTACTGGGCAAGAGACCCAGTACTTC. The encoded protein is CASSLGTGQETQYF.

With regard to this clone: The sample has other DNA sequences that encode this CDR3 too. V usage is TRBV6-5 and J usage is TRBJ2-7; D is perhaps TRBD1 (5 bases). The germline gives CDR1 MNHEY, CDR2 SVGAGI. This CDR3 is built from 14 residues. With 0 bases removed from V and 3 bases from J, the gap between germline ends came to 9 bases. The CDR3 protein is CASSYSAQGYEQYF. In nucleotides, the CDR3 is TGTGCCAGCAGTTACTCAGCCCAGGGCTACGAGCAGTACTTC.

This clone appeared once. This chain connects TRBV14 to TRBJ1-2; 8 nucleotides match TRBD1. The CDR3 runs to 15 residues. The germline V gene encodes CDR1 SGHDN and CDR2 FVKESK. J gave up 7 bases and V 1 base, and 8 bases lay outside the gene matches. CDR3 sequence (DNA): TGTGCCAGCAGCCAAGTCGACAGGGGTATTCGTGGCTACACCTTC. It specifies CASSQVDRGIRGYTF.

The J gene is TRBJ1-1, the V gene TRBV5-1; D unresolved. Germline lookup yields CDR1 SGHRS and CDR2 YFSETQ. The CDR3 length is 14 residues. Trimming removed 2 bases from V and 3 bases from J, with 11 bases in between. This CDR3 reads CASSFADLDTEAFF. The DNA of the CDR3 is TGCGCCAGCAGCTTTGCCGATCTGGACACTGAAGCTTTCTTT.

This chain links TRBV7-6 with TRBJ1-1; 8 nucleotides align to TRBD1. CDR3 length: 15 residues. CDR1 and CDR2 (germline): SGHVS, FNYEAQ. V lost 5 bases, J lost 1 base, and 6 bases stayed unmatched. The CDR3 here is CASSPRQGRNTEAFF. In DNA, the CDR3 is TGTGCCAGCAGCCCCCGACAGGGGAGGAACACTGAAGCTTTCTTT.

The genes are TRBV4-1 and TRBJ1-6, with 9 positions matching TRBD1. The length of the CDR3 is 17 residues. Germline CDR1 and CDR2: MGHRA and YSYEKL. Losses at the gene ends were 1 base for V and 7 bases for J; bases not matched to a gene: 8. For the CDR3, the DNA is TGCGCCAGCAGCCAAGCGTTGCGGACAGGGGAAAATTCACCCCTCCACTTT. Protein product: CASSQALRTGENSPLHF.

The genes are TRBV13 and TRBJ1-4, with D tentatively TRBD1 (5 bases). Germline V lookup: CDR1 PRHDT, CDR2 FYEKMQ (reference sequence). The length of the CDR3 is 14 residues. Between the trimmed V and J ends, which lost 0 bases and 9 bases, there was a span of 11 bases. The CDR3 region has the DNA TGTGCCAGCAGCTTAGGGAGGGGTGGTCAAAAACTGTTTTTT. Translation gives CASSLGRGGQKLFF.

The chain joins TRBV7-8 to TRBJ2-2; 8 bases are a match to TRBD1. Germline lookup yields CDR1 SGHVS and CDR2 FQNEAQ. The CDR3 sequence is 19 residues long. Trimming cost V 1 base and J 4 bases; bases outside gene matches: 14. The CDR3 region has the DNA TGTGCCAGCAGCTTAGTAGTGGGACAGGCCTTGGGCCTCACCGGGGAGCTGTTTTTT. This sequence encodes CASSLVVGQALGLTGELFF.